These T cell receptor beta chains were read from a single sample in a study of a mutant IDH1 vaccine in newly diagnosed glioma. Data came from immunoSEQ multiplex PCR; TCRdb stores just in-frame clones and leaves some out. The sample shows approximately 54,000 clones, around 80% of them seen only once. Material: PBMCs, obtained from a glioma patient treated with radiotherapy, temozolomide or both. The receptors stem from a man aged 18 to 35 with glioma. CDR3s include the opening cysteine and the closing phenylalanine or tryptophan. A D gene is named only where the DNA matches it firmly. Rows may omit the clone size; those that give it use once, few, many or a size class.

>TRBD1|TRBJ2-5|TRBV7-9|.
TGTGCCAGCAGCCCAATTGCAGGGGGCCGGCATGGGGAGACCCAGTACTTC
CASSPIAGGRHGETQYF
>.|TRBJ2-5|TRBV5-1|few
TGCGCCAGCAGCCCTGGGAGGAGGGGAGAGACCCAGTACTTC
CASSPGRRGETQYF
>.|TRBJ2-7|TRBV9|.
TGTGCTAGCAGCGTGGGGGCACACTACGAGCAGTACTTC
CASSVGAHYEQYF
>.|TRBJ1-2|TRBV5-8|.
TGTGCCAGCAGCCCGACAGCTTCAGTCGGCTATGGCTACACCTTC
CASSPTASVGYGYTF
>TRBD1|TRBJ1-6|TRBV2|.
TGTGCCAGCAGTGAAGGGACAGGGGTCTCACCCCTCCACTTT
CASSEGTGVSPLHF
>TRBD1|TRBJ2-7|TRBV29-1|.
TGCAGCGTTGAAGGTTTGAGGACAGGGGACCTCCCCTACGAGCAGTACTTC
CSVEGLRTGDLPYEQYF
>.|TRBJ1-5|TRBV10-3|.
TGTGCCATCAGTGAGCCCGGGACGGATGATAGCAATCAGCCCCAGCATTTT
CAISEPGTDDSNQPQHF
>.|TRBJ2-1|TRBV19|few
TGTGCCAGTAGTATTAACCGGGAGCAGTTCTTC
CASSINREQFF
>TRBD1|TRBJ2-1|TRBV6-5|.
TGTGCCAGCAGTTCTGTGACAGGGCGGAATGAGCAGTTCTTC
CASSSVTGRNEQFF
>.|TRBJ2-1|TRBV11-2|.
TGTGCCAGCAGCTTAGACCGGTCTCAAACGACGGGTTACAATGAGCAGTTCTTC
CASSLDRSQTTGYNEQFF
>.|TRBJ1-2|TRBV7-9|.
TGTGCCAGCAGCTTGTCGGGGGCGATCGGCTACACCTTC
CASSLSGAIGYTF
>.|TRBJ1-5|TRBV30|.
TGTGCCTGGAGTGTAGGCAGTAGTCGCAATCAGCCCCAGCATTTT
CAWSVGSSRNQPQHF
>.|TRBJ2-3|TRBV9|.
TGTGCCAGCACATGTAGGGGGGAGAAGCGGGCAGATACGCAGTATTTT
CASTCRGEKRADTQYF
>.|TRBJ1-1|TRBV18|once
TGTGCCAGCTCTGGGGGACTTCGGGTTGAAGCTTTCTTT
CASSGGLRVEAFF
>TRBD2|TRBJ2-1|TRBV6-4|.
TGTGCCAGCAGTGTCAATCCGGCGGGGGGGGGATACAATGAGCAGTTCTTC
CASSVNPAGGGYNEQFF
>.|TRBJ2-7|TRBV30|.
TGTGCCTGGAGTCCCGAGAATTCCTACGAGCAGTACTTC
CAWSPENSYEQYF
>.|TRBJ2-1|TRBV1|.
TGCACCAGCAGCCAGGGCGGGAGGGTTGAGCAGTTCTTC
CTSSQGGRVEQFF
>.|TRBJ1-1|TRBV10-3|few
TGTGCCATCAGTGAGGATACGGCCAGTGAAGCTTTCTTT
CAISEDTASEAFF
>.|TRBJ1-2|TRBV6-5|.
TGTGCCAGCAGTCCCAGGGAAAACTATGGCTACACCTTC
CASSPRENYGYTF
>.|TRBJ2-1|TRBV7-2|.
TGTGCCAGCAGCTTAGTATCCTACAATGAGCAGTTCTTC
CASSLVSYNEQFF
>.|TRBJ1-1|TRBV30|few
TGTGCCTGGAGTGTAATGGGGGTGAGGGCTTTCTTT
CAWSVMGVRAFF
>.|TRBJ1-4|TRBV21-1|once
TGTGCCAGCAGCAAATGGACTAAGTTTAATATTTCAACTAATGAAAAACTGTTTTTT
CASSKWTKFNISTNEKLFF
>.|TRBJ1-1|TRBV9|.
TGTGCCAGCAGCCCGGGACCCCTGGGCACTGAAGCTTTCTTT
CASSPGPLGTEAFF
>.|TRBJ1-2|TRBV27|.
TGTGCCAGCAGTGCTTGGATAGGGAGCTACACCTTC
CASSAWIGSYTF
>.|TRBJ2-2|TRBV7-7|.
TGTGCTAGCAGCTTAGACCCCACAGGGTCCGGGGAGCTGTTTTTT
CASSLDPTGSGELFF
>TRBD1|TRBJ1-2|TRBV19|.
TGTGCCAGTAGTACACAGGGGCTCCTCTATGGCTACACCTTC
CASSTQGLLYGYTF
>TRBD1|TRBJ1-2|TRBV5-4|once
TGTGCCAGCAGCTACAGGGGTAACTATGGCTACACCTTC
CASSYRGNYGYTF